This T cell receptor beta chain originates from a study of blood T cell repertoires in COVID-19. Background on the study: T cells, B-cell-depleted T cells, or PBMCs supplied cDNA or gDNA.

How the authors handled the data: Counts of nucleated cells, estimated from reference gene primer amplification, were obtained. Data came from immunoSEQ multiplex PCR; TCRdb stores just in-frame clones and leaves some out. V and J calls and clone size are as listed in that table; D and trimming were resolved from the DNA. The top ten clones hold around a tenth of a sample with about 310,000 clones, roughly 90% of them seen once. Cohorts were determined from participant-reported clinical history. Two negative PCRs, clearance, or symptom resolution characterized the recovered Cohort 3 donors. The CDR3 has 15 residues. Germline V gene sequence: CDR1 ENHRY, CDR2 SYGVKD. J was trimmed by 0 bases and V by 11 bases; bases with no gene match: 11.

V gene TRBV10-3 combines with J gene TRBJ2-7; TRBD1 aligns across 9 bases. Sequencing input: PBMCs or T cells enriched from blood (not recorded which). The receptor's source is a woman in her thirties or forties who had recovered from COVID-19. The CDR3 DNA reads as TGTGCCGCCCCGGGACAGGGAAGGGACTCCTACGAGCAGTACTTC. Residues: CAAPGQGRDSYEQYF.